A single sample is the source of the 17 T cell receptor beta chains below, sequenced in a study of blood T cell repertoires in COVID-19. TCRdb's table, derived via immunoSEQ multiplex PCR, lists solely in-frame clones and lacks some. The sample holds approximately 100,000 clones, roughly nine tenths seen once. The sample comprised peripheral blood. The receptors derive from a man in his sixties with acute or convalescent COVID-19.

V is TRBV6-5 and J is TRBJ1-5, with D perhaps matching TRBD1 (6 bases). Germline values: CDR1 MNHEY, CDR2 SVGAGI. Trimming shortened V by 1 base and J by 5 bases, and 9 bases separated the two germline ends. The CDR3 spans 14 residues. This CDR3 is CASSYLAGDQPQHF. The CDR3 DNA reads TGTGCCAGCAGTTACTTGGCAGGGGATCAGCCCCAGCATTTT.

V and J are TRBV5-1 and TRBJ2-1; 7 positions match TRBD2. Germline lookup yields CDR1 SGHRS and CDR2 YFSETQ. V dropped 6 bases and J dropped 3; count of bases not matched to a gene: 9. The CDR3 is made up of 15 amino acids. This chain's CDR3 is CASTTERGGYNEQFF. The CDR3 DNA is TGCGCCAGCACCACGGAGCGGGGCGGCTACAATGAGCAGTTCTTC.

The chain joins TRBV13 to TRBJ2-7; 7 nucleotides line up with TRBD1. The germline gives CDR1 PRHDT, CDR2 FYEKMQ (reference sequence). CDR3 length: 13 amino acids. Trimming at V came to 1 base and at J to 7 bases, leaving 4 bases not matched to a gene. CDR3 DNA: TGTGCCAGCAGCTTAGTGCAGGGACAGGAGCAGTACGTC. It is translated as CASSLVQGQEQYV.

The chain employs TRBV5-1 and TRBJ2-3; the D is unclear. This CDR3 comprises 15 residues. Trimming shortened V by 2 bases and J by 1 base, and 11 bases separated the two germline ends. Germline values: CDR1 SGHRS, CDR2 YFSETQ. CDR3 sequence: CASSLFDGRTDTQYF. CDR3 coding DNA: TGCGCCAGCAGCTTATTCGATGGCCGCACAGATACGCAGTATTTT.

The V and J genes are TRBV3-1 (or the pseudogene TRBV3-2) and TRBJ2-1, with 9 bases that match TRBD2. The V gene end was trimmed by 3 bases and the J gene end by 0 bases; junction bases not matched to a gene: 12. Germline CDR1 LGHDT, CDR2 YNNKEL (reference sequence). This CDR3 contains 19 residues. CDR3 amino acids: CASSQPKGDSGSSYNEQFF. The CDR3 DNA reads TGTGCCAGCAGCCAGCCCAAGGGGGATAGCGGGAGCTCCTACAATGAGCAGTTCTTC.

This clone occurred once. V usage is TRBV30 and J usage is TRBJ1-1; 7 bases match TRBD1. The germline gives CDR1 GTSNPN, CDR2 SVGIG (reference sequence). The CDR3 is made up of 13 amino acids. V lost 6 bases and J lost 3; bases outside the gene matches: 7. The DNA for the CDR3 is TGTGCCTGCGCAGGGGGTTTGGACACTGAAGCTTTCTTT. Its protein product is CACAGGLDTEAFF. The complete variable domain, with remaining parts taken from reference TRBV30 and TRBJ1-1, reads SQTIHQWPATLVQPVGSPLSLECTVEGTSNPNLYWYRQAAGRGLQLLFYSVGIGQISSEVPQNLSASRPQDRQFILSSKKLLLSDSGFYLCACAGGLDTEAFFGQGTRLTVV.

The rearrangement uses TRBV19 and TRBJ2-3; 9 bases map to TRBD1. This CDR3 has 19 residues. J lost 2 bases, V lost 7 bases, and 19 bases had no gene match. CDR1 is LNHDA, CDR2 SQIVND, per germline (reference sequence). CDR3 nucleotide sequence: TGTGCCAGTACCTACCGACCCCACGCGACAGGGGGTTCCACAGATACGCAGTATTTT. It codes for CASTYRPHATGGSTDTQYF.

The V call is TRBV27, the J call TRBJ2-7, with D tentatively TRBD2 (6 bases). Germline CDR1 MNHEY, CDR2 SMNVEV (reference sequence). The CDR3 is made up of 14 amino acids. V lost 6 bases and J 3 bases, leaving 15 bases between the germline ends. CDR3 bases: TGTGCCAGCAGGAGGTCGGGGGTGCACTACGAGCAGTACTTC. It is translated as CASRRSGVHYEQYF.

V gene TRBV18 combines with J gene TRBJ2-6; TRBD1 aligns across 7 bases. CDR3 length: 18 amino acids. The germline gives CDR1 KGHSH, CDR2 LQKENI. After removal of 3 bases from V and 1 base from J, the junction contained 9 bases not matched to a gene. CDR3: CASSPFSGTASGANVLTF. For the CDR3, the DNA is TGTGCCAGCTCACCTTTTTCCGGGACAGCTTCTGGGGCCAACGTCCTGACTTTC.

This clone has just one count. The chain employs TRBV5-5 and TRBJ2-5, with D tentatively TRBD2 (7 bases). The V gene's germline CDR1 is SGHKS and CDR2 YYEKEE (reference sequence). The CDR3 spans 14 residues. Between the trimmed V and J ends, which lost 4 bases and 4 bases, there was a span of 14 bases. The CDR3 here is CASSPRGGAETQYF. The CDR3, as DNA: TGTGCCAGCAGCCCCCGTGGGGGGGCAGAGACCCAGTACTTC.

The chain is built from TRBV27 and TRBJ1-5; TRBD1 matches 8 bases. CDR1 MNHEY and CDR2 SMNVEV come from the germline V gene (reference sequence). CDR3 size: 15 residues. V shed 5 bases, J shed 2 bases, and the junction held 5 bases outside the gene matches. CDR3 sequence: CASSPDRGGNQPQHF. Here the CDR3 DNA reads TGTGCCAGCAGTCCTGACAGGGGCGGCAATCAGCCCCAGCATTTT.

J is TRBJ1-1 and V is TRBV16, with a weak D call TRBD1 (6 bases). Between the trimmed V and J ends, which lost 2 bases and 5 bases, there was a span of 9 bases. Germline CDR1 KGHSY, CDR2 FQNENV. CDR3 length: 13 residues. The CDR3 DNA reads as TGTGCCAGCAGCCAAGCGGGGGCGACTGAAGCTTTCTTT. It is translated as CASSQAGATEAFF.

The chain recombines TRBV28 with TRBJ1-2; 7 bases agree with TRBD1. CDR3 length: 13 residues. Germline CDR1 reads MDHEN; CDR2 reads SYDVKM. After removal of 4 bases from V and 4 bases from J, the junction contained 3 bases not matched to a gene. The CDR3 loop reads CASSSGGIYGYTF. The CDR3 region has the DNA TGTGCCAGCAGTTCAGGGGGTATCTATGGCTACACCTTC.

This sequence joins TRBV5-4 and TRBJ2-1, with 8 nucleotides matching TRBD2. Losses at the gene ends were 0 bases for V and 6 bases for J; bases not matched to a gene: 2. This CDR3 is 14 amino acids long. CDR1 SGHNT and CDR2 YYREEE come from the germline V gene (reference sequence). The CDR3 region is CASSLGGRSNEQFF. CDR3 bases: TGTGCCAGCAGCTTGGGCGGGAGGTCCAATGAGCAGTTCTTC. The variable domain in full, completed from reference TRBV5-4 and TRBJ2-1, reads ETGVTQSPTHLIKTRGQQVTLRCSSQSGHNTVSWYQQALGQGPQFIFQYYREEENGRGNFPPRFSGLQFPNYSSELNVNALELDDSALYLCASSLGGRSNEQFFGPGTRLTVL.

The CDR3, as DNA: TGTGCCAGCAGTGAAGAGTTCGTTGGGGTCGGGACATATGAAAACATTCAGTACTTC. It is translated as CASSEEFVGVGTYENIQYF. The chain carries TRBV6-1 and TRBJ2-4; a weak D match, TRBD1 (6 bases). The CDR3 extends over 19 amino acids. The germline V gene encodes CDR1 MNHNS and CDR2 SASEGT. The V end was cut by 1 base, the J end by 5 bases, with 24 bases between.

The chain recombines TRBV19 with TRBJ1-2, with 10 nucleotides matching TRBD1. V trimming: 5 bases; J trimming: 3 bases; junction bases outside the gene matches: 3. There are 14 residues in the CDR3. The germline gives CDR1 LNHDA, CDR2 SQIVND (reference sequence). In DNA, the CDR3 is TGTGCCAGTAGTGAGGACAGGGGGGACTATGGCTACACCTTC. Protein product: CASSEDRGDYGYTF.

This clone was counted between two and nine times. This sequence joins TRBV6-6 and TRBJ1-2, with a tentative D call TRBD1 (6 bases). Trimming stripped 8 bases from V and 4 bases from J, with 8 bases between. Germline values: CDR1 MNHNY, CDR2 SVGAGI (reference sequence). CDR3 size: 11 residues. The CDR3 DNA follows: TGTGCCAGCCGGGACATCTATGGCTACACCTTC. Residues: CASRDIYGYTF.